Below, 10 T cell receptor beta chains from the same sample are listed, as sequenced in a study of shared clonotypes between healthy human individuals. Assay: immunoSEQ multiplex PCR; the TCRdb copy retains only in-frame clones and omits some. The sample lists millions of clones; roughly 94% were seen once. The sequencing input was naive CD4+ T cells sorted from blood. Subset given: CD45RA+ positively selected. Source of these receptors: a man younger than 30 in good health.

Worth noting for this clone: One base away lies a much larger clone, so this may be a sequencing read error. V gene TRBV12-5 combines with J gene TRBJ1-2; D is ambiguous. Germline lookup yields CDR1 LGHNT and CDR2 FRNRAP. CDR3 length: 14 residues. The chain's CDR3 is CASGLPPENYGNTF. Here the CDR3 DNA reads TGTGCTAGTGGTTTGCCCCCAGAGAACTATGGCAACACCTTC.

This chain joins TRBV6-5 and TRBJ1-3; D unresolved. CDR1 and CDR2 from the germline V gene are MNHEY and SVGAGI. The CDR3 loop spans 16 amino acids. The germline V and J ends were trimmed by 0 bases and 0 bases, with 9 bases remaining between them. The CDR3 spells CASSYSNSGSGNTIYF. CDR3 bases: TGTGCCAGCAGTTACTCGAACAGTGGCTCTGGAAACACCATATATTTT.

The V and J genes are TRBV27 and TRBJ1-5; D is unclear. CDR3 length: 14 amino acids. Trimming shortened V by 8 bases and J by 2 bases, and 13 bases separated the two germline ends. Per germline, CDR1 MNHEY and CDR2 SMNVEV (reference sequence). Here the CDR3 DNA reads TGTGCCAGCGGTGCGAGGGTTGGCAATCAGCCCCAGCATTTT. The encoded protein is CASGARVGNQPQHF.

Worth noting for this clone: At the DNA level, this CDR3 is encoded by other sequences in the same sample as well. The V and J genes are TRBV7-9 and TRBJ2-5; D possibly corresponds to TRBD1 (7 bases). From germline, CDR1 is SEHNR and CDR2 FQNEAQ (reference sequence). The CDR3 is 15 residues long. V lost 1 base, J lost 5 bases, and 14 bases lay in between. The CDR3 nucleotides are TGTGCCAGCAGCTTAGTGGAGACAGGGAGGGAGACCCAGTACTTC. Protein: CASSLVETGRETQYF.

V usage is TRBV4-1 and J usage is TRBJ1-4; TRBD1 matches at 7 bases. This CDR3 spans 15 amino acids. V dropped 5 bases and J dropped 0; count of bases not matched to a gene: 3. Germline V gene lookup returns CDR1 MGHRA and CDR2 YSYEKL. The CDR3 protein is CASSVRGATNEKLFF. In DNA, the CDR3 is TGCGCCAGCAGCGTCAGGGGGGCAACTAATGAAAAACTGTTTTTT.

The chain joins TRBV5-6 to TRBJ2-7; possible D gene TRBD1, 6 bases. Germline V CDR1 and CDR2: SGHDT, YYEEEE. Trimming pared 2 bases from V and 6 bases from J, leaving 9 bases between. This CDR3 has 12 amino acids. CDR3 nucleotide sequence: TGTGCCAGCAGCTTAAACAGGGCCGAGCAGTACTTC. Protein product: CASSLNRAEQYF.

This chain connects TRBV9 to TRBJ2-2, with TRBD1 matching 7 bases. The CDR3 consists of 16 residues. CDR1 and CDR2 (germline): SGDLS, YYNGEE. V lost 1 base, J lost 4 bases, and 7 bases stayed unmatched. The CDR3 spells CASSVLGDRVTGELFF. In nucleotides, the CDR3 is TGTGCCAGCAGCGTACTGGGGGACAGAGTCACCGGGGAGCTGTTTTTT.

The chain recombines TRBV4-1 with TRBJ2-5; D is perhaps TRBD1 (6 bases). Germline V CDR1 and CDR2: MGHRA, YSYEKL. The CDR3 spans 16 residues. With 3 bases removed from V and 1 base from J, the gap between germline ends came to 15 bases. The CDR3 spells CASSQREQGTQETQYF. The CDR3 DNA follows: TGCGCCAGCAGCCAGAGGGAACAGGGAACCCAAGAGACCCAGTACTTC.

The chain carries TRBV10-3 and TRBJ1-1; D call uncertain. The germline V gene encodes CDR1 ENHRY and CDR2 SYGVKD. This CDR3 is built from 15 residues. Trimming shortened V by 1 base and J by 0 bases, and 9 bases separated the two germline ends. The CDR3, as DNA: TGTGCCATCAGTGAGTTCGAAGTCCTGAACACTGAAGCTTTCTTT. Translated: CAISEFEVLNTEAFF.

The J gene is TRBJ2-5, the V gene TRBV29-1; TRBD1 matches 8 bases. V lost 7 bases, J lost 5 bases, and 9 bases stayed unmatched. The germline V gene has CDR1 SQVTM and CDR2 ANQGSEA. CDR3 size: 13 residues. Here the CDR3 DNA reads TGCAGCGGTCCGACAGGGGTTGTGGAGACCCAGTACTTC. Translating it yields CSGPTGVVETQYF.